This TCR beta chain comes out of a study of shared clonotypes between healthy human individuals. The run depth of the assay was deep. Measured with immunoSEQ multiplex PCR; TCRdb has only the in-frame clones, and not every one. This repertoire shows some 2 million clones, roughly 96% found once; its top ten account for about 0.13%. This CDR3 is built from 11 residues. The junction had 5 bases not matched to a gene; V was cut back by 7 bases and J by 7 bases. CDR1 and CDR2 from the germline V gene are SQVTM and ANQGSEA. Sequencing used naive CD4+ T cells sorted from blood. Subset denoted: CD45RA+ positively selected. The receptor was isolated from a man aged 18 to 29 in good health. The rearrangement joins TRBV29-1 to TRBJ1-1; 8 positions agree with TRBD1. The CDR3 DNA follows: TGCAGCGCCCGGACAGGGAGTGAAGCTTTCTTT. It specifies CSARTGSEAFF.